The 2 T cell receptor beta chains below come from one sample, sequenced in a study of blood T cell repertoires in COVID-19. The method was immunoSEQ multiplex PCR; TCRdb's version includes in-frame clones alone and lacks a portion of them. The profile shows 200,000 to 250,000 clones, roughly 81% of them singletons. The sequencing sample was made of peripheral blood. The source of these receptors is a man aged 40-55 years with acute or convalescent COVID-19.

The gene calls are TRBV28 and TRBJ1-2; 8 nucleotides agree with TRBD1. Looked up from germline, CDR1 is MDHEN and CDR2 is SYDVKM. J was trimmed by 4 bases and V by 4 bases; bases with no gene match: 11. This CDR3 spans 16 amino acids. CDR3 nucleotides: TGTGCCAGCAGTTCCCCGCCGGGACAGGTCTCCTATGGCTACACCTTC. It codes for CASSSPPGQVSYGYTF.

V is TRBV9 and J is TRBJ1-3, with D perhaps TRBD1 (6 bases). CDR3 length equals 15 residues. Germline V CDR1 and CDR2: SGDLS, YYNGEE. V was pared by 0 bases and J by 4 bases, with 11 bases between. The CDR3 coding sequence is TGTGCCAGCAGCGTAGCGCAGGGGCGAGGAAACACCATATATTTT. Its translation is CASSVAQGRGNTIYF.